Each of the 18 T cell receptor beta chains below was sequenced from the same sample in a study of T cells in Graves' hyperthyroidism and ophthalmopathy (dated by TCRdb to 2018 to 2020). Receptor amplification or capture employed multiplex PCR. TCRdb shows the sequencer as Illumina HiSeq 2000. The TCR beta CDR3 regions were amplified from the RNA transcripts. A first-round RT-PCR of the TCR CDR3 used the HTBI primer set with the Qiagen OneStep RT-PCR kit. In TCRdb, the public reads were trimmed at Q25 with fastp and aligned with MiXCR, with productive beta chains retained. Identical CDR3 proteins give one entry, which carries the most common genes and DNA. The sample table records some 800,000 distinct CDR3 sequences; more than 30% of these occur just once. Approximately 8.7% of the sample comes from the top ten. Material: blood. The receptor set was obtained from a man in his late teens or twenties with Graves' hyperthyroidism.

The rearrangement links TRBV15 to TRBJ2-5; D assignment may be TRBD1 or TRBD2 (6 bases each). Germline CDR1 and CDR2: LNHNV and YYDKDF (reference sequence). CDR3 length: 16 residues. The V end lost 0 bases, the J end lost 4 bases, and 15 bases lay between the germline ends. The CDR3 nucleotides read TGTGCCACCAGCAGAGAGAAGGGTGGGGGGCGAGAGACCCAGTACTTC. Protein product: CATSREKGGGRETQYF.

This chain links TRBV19 with TRBJ1-6, with 7 bases fitting TRBD1. Losses at the gene ends were 7 bases for V and 7 bases for J; bases not matched to a gene: 16. The CDR3 is 17 residues long. In germline, CDR1 is LNHDA, CDR2 SQIVND (reference sequence). The CDR3 here is CASTPGGRDRTNSPLHF. In DNA form, the CDR3 reads TGTGCCAGTACTCCAGGGGGTCGGGACCGCACGAATTCACCCCTCCACTTT.

The genes are TRBV5-1 and TRBJ2-7; perhaps TRBD2 as D (6 bases). This CDR3 is built from 15 residues. V dropped 4 bases and J dropped 3 bases, with 17 bases sitting between them. Germline-derived CDR1 and CDR2 are SGHRS and YFSETQ. The chain's CDR3 is CASSLSGGRNYEQYF. In DNA, the CDR3 is TGCGCCAGCAGCCTCTCCGGGGGACGGAACTACGAGCAGTACTTC. Full variable domain (missing parts from reference TRBV5-1 and TRBJ2-7): KAGVTQTPRYLIKTRGQQVTLSCSPISGHRSVSWYQQTPGQGLQFLFEYFSETQRNKGNFPGRFSGRQFSNSRSEMNVSTLELGDSALYLCASSLSGGRNYEQYFGPGTRLTVT.

J is TRBJ1-1 and V is TRBV9; TRBD1 is a possible D gene (5 bases). The CDR3 contains 15 residues. Germline V lookup: CDR1 SGDLS, CDR2 YYNGEE. Trimming removed 5 bases from V and 1 base from J, with 15 bases in between. Here the CDR3 reads CASSPRGGGNTEAFF. In nucleotides, the CDR3 is TGTGCCAGCAGTCCCCGGGGGGGGGGGAACACTGAAGCTTTCTTT.

In this sample, this clonotype turned up once. This chain joins TRBV4-1 and TRBJ2-5; 8 nucleotides align to TRBD1. The CDR3 spans 14 residues. The germline V gene has CDR1 MGHRA and CDR2 YSYEKL. Unmatched junction bases numbered 7, after V lost 5 bases and J lost 5 bases. The CDR3 region has the DNA TGCGCCAGCAGCACAGGGGGAGGTAGGGAGACCCAGTACTTC. This codes for CASSTGGGRETQYF.

Concerning this clonotype: It may be a read error: a sequence one base away is much more abundant. The V call is TRBV10-3, the J call TRBJ1-2; D unclear. CDR1 and CDR2 (germline): ENHRY, SYGVKD. V was trimmed by 6 bases and J by 5 bases, leaving 19 bases between them. The CDR3 spans 15 residues. CDR3 bases: TGTGCCATCAGGCCCCAGGCAGGCAAAGGGTATGGCTACACCTTC. Its translation: CAIRPQAGKGYGYTF.

This clonotype was observed many times. The V and J genes are TRBV24-1 and TRBJ1-1; 7 bases are a match to TRBD1. This CDR3 contains 13 residues. Germline loops: CDR1 KGHDR, CDR2 SFDVKD. After removal of 3 bases from V and 11 bases from J, the junction contained 8 bases not matched to a gene. The CDR3 DNA reads TGTGCCACCAGTGATCAGACAGGGAGTAGGGCTTTCTTT. This sequence encodes CATSDQTGSRAFF.

The chain employs TRBV5-1 and TRBJ2-7, with no clear D. Deletions cut 3 bases from V and 0 bases from J, with 13 bases between. This CDR3 spans 15 amino acids. Germline V gives CDR1 SGHRS, CDR2 YFSETQ. The CDR3 region has the DNA TGCGCCAGCAGCTACGGATCAATTAACTCCTACGAGCAGTACTTC. Translation gives CASSYGSINSYEQYF.

This clonotype has at least ten counts. The V and J genes are TRBV12-3 or TRBV12-4 and TRBJ1-1; tentative D call: TRBD1 (5 bases). Between the trimmed V and J ends, which lost 3 bases and 3 bases, there was a span of 8 bases. The CDR3 totals 13 residues. CDR3: CASSLGPDTEAFF. Here the CDR3 DNA reads TGTGCCAGCAGTTTGGGGCCTGACACTGAAGCTTTCTTT.

The chain uses TRBV5-1 and TRBJ2-5; possible D gene TRBD2, 6 bases. The CDR3 has 15 amino acids. Trimming removed 6 bases at V and 3 bases at J, with 18 bases between. Germline V gene data show CDR1 as SGHRS and CDR2 as YFSETQ. The CDR3 region is CASTPGLLGEETQYF. The CDR3 bases are TGCGCCAGCACCCCGGGACTTTTGGGAGAAGAGACCCAGTACTTC.

This clonotype was observed many times. This rearrangement joins TRBV7-2 to TRBJ1-5; D uncertain. Germline V lookup: CDR1 SGHTA, CDR2 FQGNSA. Trimming pared 2 bases from V and 6 bases from J, leaving 14 bases between. The CDR3 is 15 amino acids. CDR3 DNA sequence: TGTGCCAGCAGCTTAAGTATGGGCTCGGGTCAGCCCCAGCATTTT. Translated: CASSLSMGSGQPQHF.

The chain joins TRBV7-8 to TRBJ1-4, with TRBD1 as a possible D gene (5 bases). The CDR3 sequence is 14 residues long. V was shortened by 3 bases and J by 5 bases, with 10 bases between the two germline ends. CDR1 is SGHVS and CDR2 is FQNEAQ in the germline V gene. CDR3 in DNA: TGTGCCAGCAGCTTGGAGGCAGGGAATGAAAAACTGTTTTTT. Encoded protein: CASSLEAGNEKLFF.

The gene calls are TRBV29-1 and TRBJ2-7; D unresolved. The CDR3 length is 11 residues. The V end was cut by 8 bases, the J end by 2 bases, with 10 bases between. CDR1 and CDR2 from the germline V gene are SQVTM and ANQGSEA. CDR3 in amino acids: CSPGRAYEQYF. The CDR3 DNA is TGCAGCCCCGGACGGGCCTACGAGCAGTACTTC.

About this clonotype itself: One junction end disagrees with the germline gene, perhaps due to a read error. This chain links TRBV10-3 with TRBJ2-2; maybe TRBD2 (6 bases). Germline loops: CDR1 ENHRY, CDR2 SYGVKD. This CDR3 is built from 15 residues. CDR3 bases: TGTGCCATCAGTGAGGAGGTAGCGGATCCCAATGAGCAGTTTTTT. It is translated as CAISEEVADPNEQFF.

This clonotype was observed at least ten times. The rearrangement joins TRBV14 to TRBJ2-2; D uncertain. The CDR3 consists of 13 residues. Trimming took 1 base from V and 5 from J, leaving 5 bases between them. Germline CDR1 and CDR2: SGHDN and FVKESK. The CDR3 spells CASSQGRTGELFF. CDR3 nucleotides: TGTGCCAGCAGCCAAGGGCGGACCGGGGAGCTGTTTTTT.

This clonotype has ten or more counts. The rearrangement uses TRBV6-5 and TRBJ2-7, with unresolved D. The CDR3 extends over 13 amino acids. Trimming pared 0 bases from V and 2 bases from J, leaving 5 bases between. CDR1 and CDR2 (germline): MNHEY, SVGAGI. The CDR3 region is CASSYSDAYEQYF. DNA for the CDR3: TGTGCCAGCAGTTACTCGGACGCCTACGAGCAGTACTTC.

This clonotype came up many times. This chain uses TRBV29-1 with TRBJ2-2; D is undetermined. V shed 3 bases and J shed 7 bases, with 6 bases lying between them. The CDR3 sequence is 11 residues long. Germline V gene data show CDR1 as SQVTM and CDR2 as ANQGSEA. Here the CDR3 DNA reads TGCAGCGTTGATAACGACGGGGAGCTGTTTTTT. Translated, it gives CSVDNDGELFF.

Points on this clonotype: Germline and junction disagree at one end, which may indicate a read error. This chain uses TRBV10-3 with TRBJ1-2, with D perhaps TRBD1 (6 bases). CDR3 size: 15 residues. Germline V lookup: CDR1 ENHRY, CDR2 SYGVKD. CDR3 sequence reads: CASSPSDRSDYGYTF. For the CDR3, the DNA is TGTGCCAGCAGTCCCTCCGACAGGTCCGACTATGGCTACACCTTC.